The TCR beta chain described here comes from a study of T-cell memory formation after mild COVID-19. From the 5' RACE reads, TCRdb called clonotypes with MiXCR, one entry per CDR3 protein. This table has 300,000 to 350,000 distinct CDR3 sequences, roughly 15% appearing once. Material for sequencing was PBMCs or a T cell subset sorted from them (not recorded which). This receptor was taken from a man between 18 and 29 years old who had mild COVID-19 (a few samples of this study predate the infection). Cell type and time point are not known.

CDR3 loop: CAWRPRRLAGAPENNEQFF. CDR3 DNA: TGTGCCTGGAGGCCCCGTAGGTTAGCGGGGGCCCCTGAGAACAATGAGCAGTTCTTC. The chain is built from TRBV30 and TRBJ2-1; 9 bases are shared with TRBD2. The CDR3 is 19 residues long. V lost 3 bases and J lost 5; bases outside the gene matches: 20. CDR1 and CDR2 from the germline V gene are GTSNPN and SVGIG (reference sequence).